The source of this T cell receptor beta chain is a study of metastatic and nonmetastatic thyroid tumors. TCRdb re-analyzed the PCR reads through MiXCR. In the table there are about 27,000 clones, 16% of which are singletons. The sample holds many counts of this clone. Thyroid surgery was performed in patients who had received no treatment beforehand. The CDR3 totals 15 residues. CDR1 is SGHTA and CDR2 is FQGTGA in the germline V gene. Losses at the gene ends were 5 bases for V and 0 bases for J; bases not matched to a gene: 4. The sequence was obtained from a male donor with papillary thyroid cancer or a benign thyroid nodule (not recorded which). Some clones in this sample may be carry-over from other donors' samples. The chain couples TRBV7-3 to TRBJ2-3; 8 nucleotides align to TRBD2. The sample was blood. CDR3 region: CASSQSGSSTDTQYF. The DNA of the CDR3 is TGTGCCAGCAGCCAGAGCGGGAGCAGCACAGATACGCAGTATTTT. Full variable domain (remainder filled in from reference TRBV7-3 and TRBJ2-3): GAGVSQTPSNKVTEKGKYVELRCDPISGHTALYWYRQSLGQGPEFLIYFQGTGAADDSGLPNDRFFAVRPEGSVSTLKIQRTERGDSAVYLCASSQSGSSTDTQYFGPGTRLTVL.